This TCR beta chain stems from a study of human T cells and chemical hapten exposure. Background on the study: A mostly female patient group had alopecia areata, totalis or universalis. Study-level points and caveats: The formation of large CDR3 similarity clusters by expanded TCRs significantly exceeded that of controls. Patch test score tracked positively with PT1 expanded TCR counts.

The V gene's germline CDR1 is MRHNA and CDR2 SNTAGT. Trimming took 2 bases from V and 2 from J, leaving 6 bases between them. CDR3 size: 14 residues. Documented time point: patch test 1, 2 weeks after DPC sensitization. Treatment reported: therapeutic diphenylcyclopropenone sensitization with weekly scalp DPC. It was unfractionated whole blood from which total RNA was extracted. TCRdb called the RACE reads again in MiXCR, with one record for every CDR3 protein. The data hold more than 100,000 distinct CDR3 sequences, with roughly 15% observed a single time. A few counts support this clonotype. Antigen unknown.

Material: whole blood, obtained in connection with sensitization to the hapten diphenylcyclopropenone (DPC). The gene calls are TRBV6-4 and TRBJ2-2; D is unclear. This clonotype was sampled from a man aged 18 to 35 with alopecia areata. Some clones in this sample may be carry-over from other donors' samples. The CDR3 sequence is CASSDSTNTGELFF. Written as DNA, the CDR3 is TGTGCCAGCAGTGACAGTACCAACACCGGGGAGCTGTTTTTT.